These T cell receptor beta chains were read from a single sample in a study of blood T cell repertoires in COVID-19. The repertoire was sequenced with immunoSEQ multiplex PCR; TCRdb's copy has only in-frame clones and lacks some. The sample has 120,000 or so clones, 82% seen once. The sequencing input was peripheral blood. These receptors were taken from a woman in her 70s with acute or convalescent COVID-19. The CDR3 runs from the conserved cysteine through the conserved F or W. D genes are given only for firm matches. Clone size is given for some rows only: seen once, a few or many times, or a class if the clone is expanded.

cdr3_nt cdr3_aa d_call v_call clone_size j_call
TGTGCCAGTAGTCTCCTACAGGGGGGCTACACCTTC CASSLLQGGYTF TRBD1 TRBV19 - TRBJ1-2
TGCGCCAGCAGCTTGGGGCAGTTGGCGGGGGCCCAAGAGACCCAGTACTTC CASSLGQLAGAQETQYF - TRBV5-1 - TRBJ2-5
TGTGCCAGCAGCTTGGGGGTGGAGGGTTGGTTGGGAGAGACCCAGTACTTC CASSLGVEGWLGETQYF - TRBV5-5 - TRBJ2-5
TGTGCCAGCAACCCAGGGACTAGCACGCATGAGCAGTTCTTC CASNPGTSTHEQFF TRBD2 TRBV9 - TRBJ2-1
TGCGCCAGCAGCCAAGTTACCGGGACAGGGAGAGGCTACACCTTC CASSQVTGTGRGYTF TRBD1 TRBV4-3 few TRBJ1-2
TGTGCCAGCAGCTACAATGTATTGGAGGGGGCCAACACCTTC CASSYNVLEGANTF TRBD1 TRBV5-6 few TRBJ1-2
TGTGCCAGCAAGATTCCGGGGGAGGGATCCTACGAGCAGTACTTC CASKIPGEGSYEQYF TRBD2 TRBV6-4 - TRBJ2-7
TGTGCCACCAGTGATAACCTACACAGGTCGGGCCTACTAGCCAAAAACATTCAGTACTTC CATSDNLHRSGLLAKNIQYF - TRBV24-1 - TRBJ2-4
TGTGCCAGCAGTGAAGCGTTAGCGGGGGGCAATTACAATGAGCAGTTCTTC CASSEALAGGNYNEQFF TRBD2 TRBV6-1 - TRBJ2-1
TGCGCCAGCAGCCAAGAGGTGGCAGGGGGCAGCAATCAGCCCCAGCATTTT CASSQEVAGGSNQPQHF TRBD1 TRBV4-1 - TRBJ1-5
TGTGCCAGCAGTGGGGAGACACGCTATGGCTACACCTTC CASSGETRYGYTF - TRBV2 - TRBJ1-2
TGTGCCAGCAGTTACGGGCCCATCAATCAGCCCCAGCATTTT CASSYGPINQPQHF - TRBV6-2/TRBV6-3 - TRBJ1-5
TGCGCCAGCAGGGACCGACTAGCGGTACTCATCACAGATACGCAGTATTTT CASRDRLAVLITDTQYF TRBD2 TRBV10-1 - TRBJ2-3
TGTGCCAGCAGCGCACAGGGCTTGAACACCGGGGAGCTGTTTTTT CASSAQGLNTGELFF - TRBV9 - TRBJ2-2
TGTGCCAGTAGTATAGACAGGGGCAATCAGCCCCAGCATTTT CASSIDRGNQPQHF - TRBV19 - TRBJ1-5
TGTGCCAGCAGCTTGGAGGGAGGAAGATCCTACGAGCAGTACTTC CASSLEGGRSYEQYF - TRBV7-3 - TRBJ2-7
TGTGCCAGCCGGGACAGGGGGATAAGCACTGAAGCTTTCTTT CASRDRGISTEAFF TRBD1 TRBV11-3 - TRBJ1-1
TGTGCCAGCAGTGAAACTGGCAGGGGTATAGCCAAAAACATTCAGTACTTC CASSETGRGIAKNIQYF - TRBV2 - TRBJ2-4
TGTGCCTGGAGTCGGGGTACTGGGGCCAACGTCCTGACTTTC CAWSRGTGANVLTF - TRBV30 - TRBJ2-6
TGTGCCAGCAGTCCCCGACAGCAGAACACTGAAGCTTTCTTT CASSPRQQNTEAFF - TRBV27 - TRBJ1-1
TGTGCCAGCAGTTCCACAGGGGGGTTTTCGGAGACCCAGTACTTC CASSSTGGFSETQYF TRBD1 TRBV6-5 - TRBJ2-5
TGCGCCAGCAGCGGACAGGGGTTGACTGAAGCTTTCTTT CASSGQGLTEAFF TRBD1 TRBV5-1 - TRBJ1-1
TGCGCCAGCAGCCGCGAGGCGTTCAGGGATGGCGAGCAGTACTTC CASSREAFRDGEQYF - TRBV4-3 - TRBJ2-7
TGTGCCAGCAGCCAGACGCGTTCGCGGTCTAATGAAAAACTGTTTTTT CASSQTRSRSNEKLFF - TRBV3-1/TRBV3-2 - TRBJ1-4
TGCAGCGTTGCGGGCCAGGGGTCTGAAAAACTGTTTTTT CSVAGQGSEKLFF - TRBV29-1 - TRBJ1-4
TGTGCCAGTAGTATGATACCGGACAGGGGGCGTCAGCCCCAGCATTTT CASSMIPDRGRQPQHF TRBD1 TRBV19 - TRBJ1-5
TGCGCCAGCAGCCAAGTTTTACCCCGGGTCTATGGCTACACCTTC CASSQVLPRVYGYTF - TRBV4-3 - TRBJ1-2
TGTGCCAGCAGCTCAGGGGACAGGTTTCTCTCTGGAAACACCATATATTTT CASSSGDRFLSGNTIYF TRBD1 TRBV7-8 - TRBJ1-3
TGTGCCAGCAGTCCGCCAAGCGGGGGCGGGAGCACAGATACGCAGTATTTT CASSPPSGGGSTDTQYF TRBD2 TRBV6-2/TRBV6-3 - TRBJ2-3
TGTGCCATCAGTGAAGCTAGCGGGGGTCGGAATGAGCAGTTCTTC CAISEASGGRNEQFF TRBD2 TRBV10-3 - TRBJ2-1
TGTGCCTGGAGTGTGGAGGGAACCACTGAAGCTTTCTTT CAWSVEGTTEAFF - TRBV30 - TRBJ1-1
TGCGCCAGCAGCCAAGACGGGACAGGGTTAGCAACTAATGAAAAACTGTTTTTT CASSQDGTGLATNEKLFF TRBD1 TRBV4-3 - TRBJ1-4
TGTGCCTGGCGTAACACCGGGGAGCTGTTTTTT CAWRNTGELFF - TRBV30 - TRBJ2-2
TGCAGCGTTGAAGATTTAACGGGGAACACTGAAGCTTTCTTT CSVEDLTGNTEAFF - TRBV29-1 few TRBJ1-1
TGTGCCATCAGTGACGGGACAGCTAATGAAAAACTGTTTTTT CAISDGTANEKLFF TRBD1 TRBV10-3 - TRBJ1-4
TGTGCCAGTAGCGGCGGGGGGGCCGGTGAGACCCAGTACTTC CASSGGGAGETQYF TRBD2 TRBV19 - TRBJ2-5
TGTGCCAGCAGTCCAACGGGACAAGTGAATGAAAAACTGTTTTTT CASSPTGQVNEKLFF - TRBV5-6 - TRBJ1-4
TGTGCCAGCAGTCACCCTCGACAGAGGCTCTATAATTCACCCCTCCACTTT CASSHPRQRLYNSPLHF - TRBV6-2/TRBV6-3 - TRBJ1-6
TGTGCCAGCAGCCGTGAGGGCCGGGGATCACCCCTCCACTTT CASSREGRGSPLHF - TRBV6-2/TRBV6-3 - TRBJ1-6
TGTGCCTGGAGTGTAATCTCTGAGCAGTTCTTC CAWSVISEQFF - TRBV30 - TRBJ2-1
TGTGCCAGCAGCTTGAGAGGGTATGGTGAAGCTTTCTTT CASSLRGYGEAFF - TRBV5-4 - TRBJ1-1
TGTGCCAGCAGCCAAGATCTTTTGGCGGGGGCGTCCCAAGAGACCCAGTACTTC CASSQDLLAGASQETQYF - TRBV4-2 once TRBJ2-5
TGCGCCAGCAGCCAAGATGCGACAACTCGGGGCTACACCTTC CASSQDATTRGYTF - TRBV4-1 few TRBJ1-2
TGTGCCAGCAGCGTGGGGACAGGGAGCACAGATACGCAGTATTTT CASSVGTGSTDTQYF TRBD1 TRBV7-2 - TRBJ2-3
TGTGCCAGCAGCCGTAAGGGACAGCCGCGAGAAAAACTGTTTTTT CASSRKGQPREKLFF TRBD1 TRBV27 - TRBJ1-4
TGTGCCAGCAGCTTCGGGGATTCGGGGAACACTGAAGCTTTCTTT CASSFGDSGNTEAFF - TRBV7-9 - TRBJ1-1
TGCGCCAGCAGCGGGCCGGGGTATGGCTACACCTTC CASSGPGYGYTF - TRBV5-1 - TRBJ1-2
TGCGCCAGCAACACAGGCGACTCTGGAAACACCATATATTTT CASNTGDSGNTIYF - TRBV5-1 - TRBJ1-3
TGCGCCAGCAGCCGACAGGGGTGGAACACTGAAGCTTTCTTT CASSRQGWNTEAFF TRBD1 TRBV5-1 - TRBJ1-1
TGTGCCAGCAGCATCAGACGACAGGGGTATGAAGCTTTCTTT CASSIRRQGYEAFF TRBD1 TRBV11-3 few TRBJ1-1
TGTGCCAGCAGTCGCCTCGGGGGGTCCTACGAGCAGTACTTC CASSRLGGSYEQYF TRBD2 TRBV6-2/TRBV6-3 - TRBJ2-7